This TCR beta chain was obtained from a study of radiotherapy plus CTLA-4 blockade in lung cancer. Study-wide background: Of all patients, around 20% responded objectively and around 31% showed disease control.

Clones were sequenced by immunoSEQ multiplex PCR, and TCRdb holds only the in-frame ones, with some missing. In the table there are about 87,000 clones, around 86% of which are singletons. Germline CDR1 is SGDLS and CDR2 is YYNGEE. V trimming: 3 bases; J trimming: 4 bases; junction bases outside the gene matches: 5. CDR3 length: 14 amino acids. The source of this sequence is a human donor with non-small cell lung cancer that progressed on radiotherapy plus ipilimumab. The V call is TRBV9, the J call TRBJ2-7; 9 nucleotides align to TRBD1. The specimen was peripheral blood, collected from a patient treated with radiotherapy plus ipilimumab. This CDR3 is CASSATGGGYEQYF. For the CDR3, the DNA is TGTGCCAGCAGCGCGACAGGGGGTGGGTACGAGCAGTACTTC.